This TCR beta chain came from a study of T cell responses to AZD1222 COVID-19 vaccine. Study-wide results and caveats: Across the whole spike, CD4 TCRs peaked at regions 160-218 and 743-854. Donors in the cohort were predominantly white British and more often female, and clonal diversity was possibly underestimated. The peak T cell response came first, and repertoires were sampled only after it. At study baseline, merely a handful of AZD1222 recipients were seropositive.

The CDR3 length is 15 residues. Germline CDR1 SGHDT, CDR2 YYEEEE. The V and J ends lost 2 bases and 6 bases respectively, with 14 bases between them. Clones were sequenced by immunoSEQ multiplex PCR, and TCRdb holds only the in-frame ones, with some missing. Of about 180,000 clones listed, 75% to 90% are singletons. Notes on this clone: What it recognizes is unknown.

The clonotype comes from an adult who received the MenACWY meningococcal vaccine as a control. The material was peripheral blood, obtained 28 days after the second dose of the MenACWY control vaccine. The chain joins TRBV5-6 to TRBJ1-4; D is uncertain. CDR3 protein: CASSFRSKEHEKLFF. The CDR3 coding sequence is TGTGCCAGCAGCTTTCGTAGTAAGGAGCATGAAAAACTGTTTTTT.